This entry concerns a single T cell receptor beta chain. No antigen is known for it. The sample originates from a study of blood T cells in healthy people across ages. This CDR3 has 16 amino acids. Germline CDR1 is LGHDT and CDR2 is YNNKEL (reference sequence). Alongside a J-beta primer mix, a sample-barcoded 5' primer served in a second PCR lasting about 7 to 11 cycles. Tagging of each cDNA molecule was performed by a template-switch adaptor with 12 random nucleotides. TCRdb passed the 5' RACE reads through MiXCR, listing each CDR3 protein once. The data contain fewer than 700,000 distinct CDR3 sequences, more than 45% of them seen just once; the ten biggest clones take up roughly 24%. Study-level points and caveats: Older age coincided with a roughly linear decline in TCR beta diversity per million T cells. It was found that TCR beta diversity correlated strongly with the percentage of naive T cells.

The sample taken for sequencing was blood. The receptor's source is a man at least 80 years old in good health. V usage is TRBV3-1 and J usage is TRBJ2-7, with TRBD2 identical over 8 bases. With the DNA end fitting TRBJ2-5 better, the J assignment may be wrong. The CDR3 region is CASSQDEPGGQETQYF. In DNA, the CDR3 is TGTGCCAGCAGCCAAGATGAGCCGGGGGGGCAAGAGACCCAGTACTTC.